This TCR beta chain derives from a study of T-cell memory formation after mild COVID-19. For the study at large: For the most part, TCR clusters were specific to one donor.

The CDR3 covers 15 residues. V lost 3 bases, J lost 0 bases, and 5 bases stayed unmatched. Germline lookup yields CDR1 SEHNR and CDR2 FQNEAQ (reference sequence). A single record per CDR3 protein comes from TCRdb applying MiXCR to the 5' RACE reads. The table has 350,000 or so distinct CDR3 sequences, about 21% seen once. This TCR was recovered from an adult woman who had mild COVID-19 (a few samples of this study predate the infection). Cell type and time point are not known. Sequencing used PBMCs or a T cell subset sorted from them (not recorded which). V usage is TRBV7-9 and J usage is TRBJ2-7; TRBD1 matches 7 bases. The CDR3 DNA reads TGTGCCAGCAGCTTTCTACAGGGGACCTCCTACGAGCAGTACTTC. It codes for CASSFLQGTSYEQYF.